The sequence of this TCR beta chain was determined in a study of cytomegalovirus exposure and HLA in healthy donors. Study-level findings and limits: Reported results showed that the classifier diagnosed cytomegalovirus status with high specificity and sensitivity. In a later analysis, at a false discovery rate of 0.05, some 15,000 TCR beta sequences were associated with HLA alleles. The study assumed roughly uniform donor sequencing depth for presence/absence analyses.

The PCR had 60 Vbeta and 13 Jbeta primers. Per the original data handling: A later analysis counted approximately 88 million unique TCR beta chains, some 11 million shared. Using immunoSEQ multiplex PCR, the repertoire was profiled, and TCRdb retains in-frame clones only, with some absent. Clone size and V and J calls were adopted from that table, with D and trimming inferred from the DNA. The sample has some 150,000 clones; approximately 80% are singletons. V was cut by 5 bases and J by 5 bases, with 12 bases left in between. There are 14 residues in the CDR3. Germline V gene sequence: CDR1 SGHTA, CDR2 FQGTGA. Comment on this clone: Antigen unknown.

The receptor's source is a woman in her forties in good health and CMV-seronegative. The chain employs TRBV7-3 and TRBJ2-2, with D possibly matching TRBD2 (5 bases). Sequencing used PBMCs. The CDR3 bases are TGTGCCAGCAGCAGCCGGGATAGGACCGGGGAGCTGTTTTTT. It encodes CASSSRDRTGELFF.